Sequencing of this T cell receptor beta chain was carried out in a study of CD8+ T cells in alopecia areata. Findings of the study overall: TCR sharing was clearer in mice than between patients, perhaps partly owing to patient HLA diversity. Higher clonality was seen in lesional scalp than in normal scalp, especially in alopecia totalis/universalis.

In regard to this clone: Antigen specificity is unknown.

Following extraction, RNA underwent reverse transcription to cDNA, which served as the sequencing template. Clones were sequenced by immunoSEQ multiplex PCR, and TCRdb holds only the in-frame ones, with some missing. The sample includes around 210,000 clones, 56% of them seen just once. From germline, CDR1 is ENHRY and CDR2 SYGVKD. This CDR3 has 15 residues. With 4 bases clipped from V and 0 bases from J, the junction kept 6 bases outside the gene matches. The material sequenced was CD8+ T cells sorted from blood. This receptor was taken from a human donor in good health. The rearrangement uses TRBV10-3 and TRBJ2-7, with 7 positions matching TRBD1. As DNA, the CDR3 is TGTGCCATCAGTGCGACAGGGCCCAGCTCCTACGAGCAGTACTTC. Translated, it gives CAISATGPSSYEQYF.